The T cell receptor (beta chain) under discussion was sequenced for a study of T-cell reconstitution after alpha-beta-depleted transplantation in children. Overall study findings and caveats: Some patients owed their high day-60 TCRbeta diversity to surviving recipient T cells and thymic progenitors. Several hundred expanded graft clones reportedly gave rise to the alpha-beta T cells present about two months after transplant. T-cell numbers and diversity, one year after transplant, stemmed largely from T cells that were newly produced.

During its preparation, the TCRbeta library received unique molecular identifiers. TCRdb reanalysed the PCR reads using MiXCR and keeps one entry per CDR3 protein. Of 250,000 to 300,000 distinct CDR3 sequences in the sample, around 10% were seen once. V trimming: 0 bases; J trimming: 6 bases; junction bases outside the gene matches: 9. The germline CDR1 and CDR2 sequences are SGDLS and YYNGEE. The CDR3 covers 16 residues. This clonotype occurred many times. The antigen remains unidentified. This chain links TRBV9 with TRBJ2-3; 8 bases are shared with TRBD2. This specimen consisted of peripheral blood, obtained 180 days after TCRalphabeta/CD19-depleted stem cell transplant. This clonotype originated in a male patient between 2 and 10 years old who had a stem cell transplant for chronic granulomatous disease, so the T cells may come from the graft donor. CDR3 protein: CASSVVSGGVYDTQYF. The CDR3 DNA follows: TGTGCCAGCAGCGTAGTGTCCGGGGGGGTTTACGATACGCAGTATTTT.